These T cell receptor beta chains were read from a single sample in a study of T cells in narcolepsy. Assay used: immunoSEQ multiplex PCR; TCRdb lists only in-frame clones, some missing. This repertoire shows 12,000 or so clones, roughly 94% found once; its top ten account for approximately 1.2%. Material for sequencing was CD45RA- memory CD4+ T cells from PBMCs. Receptors were obtained from a human donor with narcolepsy. The CDR3 runs from the conserved cysteine through the conserved F or W. The D gene is left open where the match is weak. The size entry is marked missing in some rows and otherwise reads once, few, many or a size class.

j_call d_call v_call clone_size cdr3_nt cdr3_aa
TRBJ1-5 NA TRBV19 once TGTGCCAGTAGTATGGAGGCAGGGAATCAGCCCCAGCATTTT CASSMEAGNQPQHF
TRBJ1-5 NA TRBV19 NA TGTGCCAGTAGTATAGAGGGGGGACTAGGGAGCAATCAGCCCCAGCATTTT CASSIEGGLGSNQPQHF
TRBJ2-5 NA TRBV19 NA TGTGCCAGTAGACAGGCGGGAGAGACCCAGTACTTC CASRQAGETQYF
TRBJ1-2 NA TRBV7-8 NA TGTGCCAGCAGCTTAAGGCAGCACCCTGCTAACTATGGCTACACCTTC CASSLRQHPANYGYTF
TRBJ1-1 NA TRBV20-1 NA TGCAGGCGGGGTAACACTGAAGCTTTCTTT CRRGNTEAFF
TRBJ1-5 NA TRBV29-1 NA TGCAGCGTTGGGACGAGCAATCAGCCCCAGCATTTT CSVGTSNQPQHF
TRBJ2-6 NA TRBV5-6 NA TGTGCCAGCACCCACGGGGGGCTAGGAGGGGCCAACGTCCTGACTTTC CASTHGGLGGANVLTF
TRBJ2-7 NA TRBV14 once TGTGCCAGCAGCCAAAGTGCCTACGAGCAGTACTTC CASSQSAYEQYF
TRBJ1-5 NA TRBV5-1 NA TGCGCCAGCAGCTTGGGGACGGCTAGCAATCAGCCCCAGCATTTT CASSLGTASNQPQHF
TRBJ2-7 TRBD1 TRBV5-1 NA TGCGCCAGCAGCTCGGGACAGATCTACGAGCAGTACTTC CASSSGQIYEQYF
TRBJ1-4 NA TRBV2 NA TGTGCCAGCAGTCCAGACAGCACCTATGAAAAACTGTTTTTT CASSPDSTYEKLFF
TRBJ1-3 NA TRBV6-1 NA TGTGCCAGCAGTGAAGGAGGGCCCAGTGGAAACACCATATATTTT CASSEGGPSGNTIYF
TRBJ2-5 NA TRBV7-1 NA TGTGCCAGCAGCTGGGGGGACATGCCGCGGGAGACCCAGTACTTC CASSWGDMPRETQYF
TRBJ1-4 NA TRBV6-5 NA TGTGCCAGCAGTCAGACGCAGGGGAGGGGTGAAAAACTGTTTTTT CASSQTQGRGEKLFF
TRBJ1-3 NA TRBV2 NA TGTGCCAGCAGTGAGCAGGGGTCTAAAGGAAACACCATATATTTT CASSEQGSKGNTIYF
TRBJ2-3 NA TRBV7-9 NA TGTGCCAGCAGCTTAGGGGAACCCCCGCAGTATTTT CASSLGEPPQYF
TRBJ2-2 NA TRBV5-4 NA TGTGCCAGCAGTTGGACTATCTCCGCCCGGGAGCTGTTTTTT CASSWTISARELFF
TRBJ2-3 TRBD2 TRBV6-5 NA TGTGCCAGCAGTTCCATAGGACTAGCGGGCACAGATACGCAGTATTTT CASSSIGLAGTDTQYF
TRBJ2-5 NA TRBV6-5 NA TGTGCCAGCAGTCGCACGCGATGGAGAGAGACCCAGTACTTC CASSRTRWRETQYF
TRBJ1-3 NA TRBV6-5 NA TGTGCCAGCAGTTACTCACGACACCTTCAAGGCAACACCATATATTTT CASSYSRHLQGNTIYF
TRBJ2-3 NA TRBV5-1 NA TGCGCCAGCAGCTTACTTGGACCCCCAGATACGCAGTATTTT CASSLLGPPDTQYF
TRBJ2-1 NA TRBV2 few TGTGCCAGCAGTGAAAGGGACCCTAGACAGGCCGGTGAGCAGTTCTTC CASSERDPRQAGEQFF
TRBJ2-3 TRBD1 TRBV11-3 NA TGTGCCAGCAGCTCGCGCCAGGGGGTAGGATTCACAGATACGCAGTATTTT CASSSRQGVGFTDTQYF
TRBJ1-4 NA TRBV5-6 once TGTGCCAGCAGCTTGGCCTCCGGGGAAAAACTGTTTTTT CASSLASGEKLFF
TRBJ2-1 NA TRBV7-9 NA TGTGCCAGCAGCTTAGCATCCCCCGGGAGAGACGTCGATGAGCAGTTCTTC CASSLASPGRDVDEQFF
TRBJ2-5 TRBD1 TRBV5-1 NA TGCGCCAGCAGCCTCCGGGACAGGGGAGAGACCCAGTACTTC CASSLRDRGETQYF
TRBJ2-7 NA TRBV18 NA TGTGCCAGCTCACCAGTGGGGGTACTCTACGAGCAGTACTTC CASSPVGVLYEQYF
TRBJ1-1 NA TRBV9 NA TGTGCCAGCAGCGTAGCTCCGATGAGCGGGGGAGCGAACACTGAAGCTTTCTTT CASSVAPMSGGANTEAFF
TRBJ2-2 TRBD1 TRBV6-5 NA TGTGCCAGCGCCCACCAAACAGGGGCCGGGGAGCTGTTTTTT CASAHQTGAGELFF
TRBJ2-5 TRBD1 TRBV11-2 NA TGTGCCAGCAGCAGGGGGCTCATTGGGGAGCAGTACTTC CASSRGLIGEQYF
TRBJ1-2 NA TRBV16 NA TGTGCCAGCAGCCAACAGGGGACACCAGGGGCTAACTATGGCTACACCTTC CASSQQGTPGANYGYTF
TRBJ2-7 NA TRBV5-1 NA TGCGCCAGCAGCTTGGCTGCCCCGTTGTACGAGCAGTACTTC CASSLAAPLYEQYF
TRBJ2-5 NA TRBV5-1 NA TGCGCCAGCAGCTTGGAAATGGTTCTGGAGACCCAGTACTTC CASSLEMVLETQYF
TRBJ2-5 NA TRBV2 NA TGTGCCAGCAGTGGGGACACCCAAGAGACCCAGTACTTC CASSGDTQETQYF
TRBJ2-7 NA TRBV27 NA TGTGCCAGCACTCTACTCTACGAGCAGTACTTC CASTLLYEQYF
TRBJ1-1 TRBD1 TRBV7-9 NA TGTGCCAGCAGCTTAGAGACAGGGGGAAGTACTGAAGCTTTCTTT CASSLETGGSTEAFF
TRBJ2-5 TRBD2 TRBV10-3 NA TGTGCCATCAGCCCTAGCGGGGGGGCGGGGGAGACCCAGTACTTC CAISPSGGAGETQYF
TRBJ2-7 TRBD2 TRBV6-1 NA TGTGCCAGCAGTGATGCCGCGGGGGGCCAGTACTTC CASSDAAGGQYF
TRBJ1-4 NA TRBV30 NA TGTGCCTGGAGCCCGTACATACCGGGGGGGGGAAGGATCGAAAAACTGTTTTTT CAWSPYIPGGGRIEKLFF
TRBJ2-3 TRBD2 TRBV10-3 NA TGTGCCATCAGTGAAGGAGGTAGCGGGGGTGCTACGCAGTATTTT CAISEGGSGGATQYF
TRBJ2-1 NA TRBV6-5 NA TGTGCCAGCAGTTCACCACCGGGACAAAAGCAGTTCTTC CASSSPPGQKQFF
TRBJ2-1 NA TRBV6-4 NA TGTGCCAGCAGTCCCCCCTCCGGGAGCGAGCAGTTCTTC CASSPPSGSEQFF
TRBJ2-3 NA TRBV2 NA TGTGCCAGCAGTGACAGGAATACGCAGTATTTT CASSDRNTQYF
TRBJ1-1 NA TRBV19 NA TGTGCCAGTAGTATAAAATTAGGGATGAACACTGAAGCTTTCTTT CASSIKLGMNTEAFF
TRBJ2-5 NA TRBV5-1 NA TGCGCCAGCAGCCTCTCCCCGGGCCAGGTGACCCAGTACTTC CASSLSPGQVTQYF
TRBJ1-6 NA TRBV4-1 NA TGCGCCAGCAGCCCCCTGGAATGGGATTCACCCCTCCACTTT CASSPLEWDSPLHF